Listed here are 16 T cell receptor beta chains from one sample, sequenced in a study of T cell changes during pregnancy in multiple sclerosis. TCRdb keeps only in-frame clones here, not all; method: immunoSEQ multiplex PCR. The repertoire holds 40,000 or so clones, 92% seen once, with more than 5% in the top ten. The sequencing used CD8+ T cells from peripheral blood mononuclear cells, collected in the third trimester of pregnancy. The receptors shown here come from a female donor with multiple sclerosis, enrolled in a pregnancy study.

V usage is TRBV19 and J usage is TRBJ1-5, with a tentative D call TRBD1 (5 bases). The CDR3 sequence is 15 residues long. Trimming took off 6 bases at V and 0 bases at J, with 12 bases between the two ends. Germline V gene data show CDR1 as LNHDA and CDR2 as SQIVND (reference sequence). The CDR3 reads CASSWNRNSNQPQHF. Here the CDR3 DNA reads TGTGCCAGTAGCTGGAACAGGAATAGCAATCAGCCCCAGCATTTT.

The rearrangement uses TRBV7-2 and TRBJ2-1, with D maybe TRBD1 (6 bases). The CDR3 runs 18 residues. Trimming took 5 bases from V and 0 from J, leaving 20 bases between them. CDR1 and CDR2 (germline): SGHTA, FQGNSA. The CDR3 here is CASSPPGAGVPSYNEQFF. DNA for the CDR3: TGTGCCAGCAGCCCCCCGGGTGCAGGGGTCCCCTCCTACAATGAGCAGTTCTTC.

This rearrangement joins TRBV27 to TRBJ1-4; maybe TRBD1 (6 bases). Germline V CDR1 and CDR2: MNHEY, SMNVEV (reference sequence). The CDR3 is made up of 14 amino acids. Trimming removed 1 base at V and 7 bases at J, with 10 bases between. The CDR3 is CASSLYRVGEKLFF. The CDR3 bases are TGTGCCAGCAGTTTATACAGGGTGGGTGAAAAACTGTTTTTT.

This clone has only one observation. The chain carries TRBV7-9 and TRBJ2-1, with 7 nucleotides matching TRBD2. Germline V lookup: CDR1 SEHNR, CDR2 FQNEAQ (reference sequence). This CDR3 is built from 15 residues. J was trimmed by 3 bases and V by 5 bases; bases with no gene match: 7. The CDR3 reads CASSPPGGGYNEQFF. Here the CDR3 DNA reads TGTGCCAGCAGCCCCCCCGGCGGGGGCTACAATGAGCAGTTCTTC.

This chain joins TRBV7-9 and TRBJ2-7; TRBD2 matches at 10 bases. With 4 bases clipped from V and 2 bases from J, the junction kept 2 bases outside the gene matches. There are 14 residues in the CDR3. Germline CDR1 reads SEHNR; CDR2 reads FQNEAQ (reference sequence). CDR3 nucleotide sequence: TGTGCCAGCAGCTCTAGCGGGAGCCCCTACGAGCAGTACTTC. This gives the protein CASSSSGSPYEQYF.

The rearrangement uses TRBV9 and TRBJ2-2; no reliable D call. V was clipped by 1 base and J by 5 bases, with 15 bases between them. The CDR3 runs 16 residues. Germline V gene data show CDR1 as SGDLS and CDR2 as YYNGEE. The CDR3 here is CASSVNPSGSTGELFF. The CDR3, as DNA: TGTGCCAGCAGCGTAAATCCCTCTGGCTCAACCGGGGAGCTGTTTTTT.

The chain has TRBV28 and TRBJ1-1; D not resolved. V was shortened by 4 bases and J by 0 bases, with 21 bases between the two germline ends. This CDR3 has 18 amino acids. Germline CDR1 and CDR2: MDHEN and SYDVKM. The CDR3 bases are TGTGCCAGCAGTTCCCCGACGATAAAACGGGGTCTGAACACTGAAGCTTTCTTT. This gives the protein CASSSPTIKRGLNTEAFF. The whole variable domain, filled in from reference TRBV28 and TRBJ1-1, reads DVKVTQSSRYLVKRTGEKVFLECVQDMDHENMFWYRQDPGLGLRLIYFSYDVKMKEKGDIPEGYSVSREKKERFSLILESASTNQTSMYLCASSSPTIKRGLNTEAFFGQGTRLTVV.

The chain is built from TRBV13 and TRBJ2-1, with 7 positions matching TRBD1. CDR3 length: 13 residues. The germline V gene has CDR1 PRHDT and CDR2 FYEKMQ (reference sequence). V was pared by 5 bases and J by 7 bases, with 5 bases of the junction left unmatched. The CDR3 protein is CASSQNRGNEQFF. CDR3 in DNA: TGTGCCAGCAGCCAGAACAGGGGTAATGAGCAGTTCTTC.

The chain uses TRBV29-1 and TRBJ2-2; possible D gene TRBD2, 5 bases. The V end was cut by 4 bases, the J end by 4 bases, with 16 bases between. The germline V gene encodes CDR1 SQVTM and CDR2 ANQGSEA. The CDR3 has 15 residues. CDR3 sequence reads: CSVVDVGVGTGELFF. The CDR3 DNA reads TGCAGCGTTGTGGACGTGGGAGTGGGCACCGGGGAGCTGTTTTTT.

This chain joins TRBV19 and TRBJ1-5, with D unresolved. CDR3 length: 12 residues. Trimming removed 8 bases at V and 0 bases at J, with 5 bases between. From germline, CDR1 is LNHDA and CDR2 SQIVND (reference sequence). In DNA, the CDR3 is TGTGCCAGTCAGTATAGCAATCAGCCCCAGCATTTT. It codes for CASQYSNQPQHF.

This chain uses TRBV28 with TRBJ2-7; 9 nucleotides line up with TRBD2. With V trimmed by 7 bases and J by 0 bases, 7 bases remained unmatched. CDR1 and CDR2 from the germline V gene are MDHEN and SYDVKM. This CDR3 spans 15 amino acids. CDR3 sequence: CASIPSGRSSYEQYF. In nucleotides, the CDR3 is TGTGCCAGCATTCCGAGCGGGAGGAGCTCCTACGAGCAGTACTTC. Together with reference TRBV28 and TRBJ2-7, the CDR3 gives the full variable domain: DVKVTQSSRYLVKRTGEKVFLECVQDMDHENMFWYRQDPGLGLRLIYFSYDVKMKEKGDIPEGYSVSREKKERFSLILESASTNQTSMYLCASIPSGRSSYEQYFGPGTRLTVT.

The CDR3 region is CASSTGAQETQYF. CDR3 sequence (DNA): TGTGCCAGCAGCACAGGGGCCCAAGAGACCCAGTACTTC. V gene TRBV6-1 combines with J gene TRBJ2-5, with 7 bases fitting TRBD1. Germline assignment: CDR1 MNHNS and CDR2 SASEGT. V lost 6 bases to trimming and J lost 1 base; unmatched junction nucleotides: 2. This CDR3 comprises 13 residues.

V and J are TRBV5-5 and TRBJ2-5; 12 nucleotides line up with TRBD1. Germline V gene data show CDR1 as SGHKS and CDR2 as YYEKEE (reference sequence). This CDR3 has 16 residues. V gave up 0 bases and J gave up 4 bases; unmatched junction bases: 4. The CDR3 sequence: CASSLGDRGLGETQYF. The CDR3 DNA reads TGTGCCAGCAGCTTGGGGGACAGGGGGCTGGGAGAGACCCAGTACTTC. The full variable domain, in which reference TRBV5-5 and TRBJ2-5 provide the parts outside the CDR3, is DAGVTQSPTHLIKTRGQQVTLRCSPISGHKSVSWYQQVLGQGPQFIFQYYEKEERGRGNFPDRFSARQFPNYSSELNVNALLLGDSALYLCASSLGDRGLGETQYFGPGTRLLVL.

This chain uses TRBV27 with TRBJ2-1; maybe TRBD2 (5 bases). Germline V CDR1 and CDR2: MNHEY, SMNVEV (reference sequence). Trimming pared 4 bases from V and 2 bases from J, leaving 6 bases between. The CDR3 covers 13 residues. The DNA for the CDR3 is TGTGCCAGCAGTTGGGGAGCCTACAATGAGCAGTTCTTC. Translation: CASSWGAYNEQFF.

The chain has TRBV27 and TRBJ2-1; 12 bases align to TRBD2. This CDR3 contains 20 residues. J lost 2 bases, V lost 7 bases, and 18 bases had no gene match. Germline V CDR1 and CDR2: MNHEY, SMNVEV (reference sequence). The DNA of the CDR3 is TGTGCCAGCACCCTCTTCGGAGCTAGCGGGAGGGCTGGGCCCTACAATGAGCAGTTCTTC. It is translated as CASTLFGASGRAGPYNEQFF.

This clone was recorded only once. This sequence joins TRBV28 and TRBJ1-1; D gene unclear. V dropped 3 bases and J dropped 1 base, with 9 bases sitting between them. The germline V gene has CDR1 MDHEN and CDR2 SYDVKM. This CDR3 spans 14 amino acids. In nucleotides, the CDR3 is TGTGCCAGCAGTTTGGAACGGGAGAACACTGAAGCTTTCTTT. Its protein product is CASSLERENTEAFF.